Shown below are 24 T cell receptor beta chains from a single sample sequenced in a study of glioma-infiltrating T cells after dendritic cell vaccination. Time point in this sample: after dendritic cell vaccination, including at tumor progression/relapse. Assay used: immunoSEQ multiplex PCR; TCRdb lists only in-frame clones, some missing. Here the sample spans more than 95,000 clones, almost 90% being singletons. The specimen was blood, collected after dendritic cell vaccination. The receptors were gathered from a human donor with glioblastoma.

This sequence joins TRBV11-2 and TRBJ2-3, with no clear D. Germline CDR1 is SGHAT and CDR2 is FQNNGV. The CDR3 loop spans 16 amino acids. Trimming left V 5 bases short and J 6 bases short, with 21 bases between. The CDR3 sequence is CASSPRRVSEADTQYF. For the CDR3, the DNA is TGTGCCAGCAGCCCTCGACGGGTATCCGAAGCGGATACGCAGTATTTT. Based on the CDR3 plus reference TRBV11-2 and TRBJ2-3, the full variable domain is EAGVAQSPRYKIIEKRQSVAFWCNPISGHATLYWYQQILGQGPKLLIQFQNNGVVDDSQLPKDRFSAERLKGVDSTLKIQPAKLEDSAVYLCASSPRRVSEADTQYFGPGTRLTVL.

The V gene is TRBV13, the J gene TRBJ2-1; no clear D gene. Germline CDR1 PRHDT, CDR2 FYEKMQ (reference sequence). With 3 bases removed from V and 6 bases from J, the gap between germline ends came to 3 bases. CDR3 length: 11 amino acids. This CDR3 reads CASSFRNEQFF. Here the CDR3 DNA reads TGTGCCAGCAGCTTTCGCAATGAGCAGTTCTTC.

This sequence joins TRBV5-1 and TRBJ2-7; tentatively, D is TRBD2 (5 bases). V lost 0 bases and J 2 bases, leaving 12 bases between the germline ends. The CDR3 spans 15 residues. Germline V lookup: CDR1 SGHRS, CDR2 YFSETQ. CDR3 nucleotide sequence: TGCGCCAGCAGCTTGGAGCGGCCCGGACCCTACGAGCAGTACTTC. Its protein product is CASSLERPGPYEQYF.

This rearrangement joins TRBV7-9 to TRBJ1-1; D possibly corresponds to TRBD1 (5 bases). The germline CDR1 and CDR2 sequences are SEHNR and FQNEAQ (reference sequence). V was cut by 5 bases and J by 5 bases, with 21 bases left in between. The CDR3 sequence is 16 residues long. The CDR3 sequence: CASSHRRRGSRTEAFF. The CDR3 nucleotides are TGTGCCAGCAGCCACAGACGGAGGGGTTCGCGGACTGAAGCTTTCTTT.

This chain uses TRBV15 with TRBJ1-2, with 11 bases lining up with TRBD1. V shed 5 bases and J 8 bases; nucleotides not matched to a gene: 10. The CDR3 sequence is 15 residues long. Germline V CDR1 and CDR2: LNHNV, YYDKDF (reference sequence). DNA of the CDR3: TGTGCCACCAGCGGGGGTTTGGGGACAGGGGGAGGCTACACCTTC. Its translation is CATSGGLGTGGGYTF.

The chain has TRBV15 and TRBJ1-5, with D possibly matching TRBD1 (5 bases). The CDR3 contains 15 residues. CDR1 and CDR2 from the germline V gene are LNHNV and YYDKDF (reference sequence). V was pared by 0 bases and J by 3 bases, with 9 bases between. CDR3 in amino acids: CATSRDRVINQPQHF. CDR3 in DNA: TGTGCCACCAGCAGAGACAGGGTAATCAATCAGCCCCAGCATTTT.

The chain has TRBV30 and TRBJ2-1; maybe TRBD2 (6 bases). The CDR3 is 16 residues long. Trimming removed 0 bases at V and 0 bases at J, with 12 bases between. Germline V lookup: CDR1 GTSNPN, CDR2 SVGIG (reference sequence). CDR3 protein: CAWSVPGVASYNEQFF. The DNA for the CDR3 is TGTGCCTGGAGTGTACCGGGAGTCGCCTCCTACAATGAGCAGTTCTTC.

The CDR3 region is CASRPQTGGGTEAFF. CDR3 nucleotide sequence: TGTGCCAGCAGACCACAGACAGGCGGGGGCACTGAAGCTTTCTTT. The V call is TRBV6-6, the J call TRBJ1-1; TRBD1 might be the D (6 bases). The germline CDR1 and CDR2 sequences are MNHNY and SVGAGI (reference sequence). The ends were cut back, 6 bases at V and 4 bases at J, with 18 bases in the middle. The CDR3 length is 15 residues.

The CDR3 sequence is CASSAQDSQNSPLHF. The CDR3 DNA is TGTGCCAGCAGCGCCCAAGACAGTCAGAATTCACCCCTCCACTTT. This chain joins TRBV9 and TRBJ1-6; D may be TRBD1 (5 bases). Germline V gene sequence: CDR1 SGDLS, CDR2 YYNGEE. The CDR3 has 15 residues. The germline V and J ends were trimmed by 3 bases and 7 bases, with 14 bases remaining between them.

The J gene is TRBJ2-7, the V gene TRBV9; 9 positions agree with TRBD2. The CDR3 is 14 residues long. With 3 bases clipped from V and 5 bases from J, the junction kept 6 bases outside the gene matches. CDR1 SGDLS and CDR2 YYNGEE come from the germline V gene. The DNA for the CDR3 is TGTGCCAGCAGCGAGAGCGGGAGGAGAGACGAGCAGTACTTC. This gives the protein CASSESGRRDEQYF.

CDR3 nucleotide sequence: TGTGCCAGCAGTTCTACCGGGACTAATAAAGAGACCCAGTACTTC. Translating it yields CASSSTGTNKETQYF. The J gene is TRBJ2-5, the V gene TRBV7-8; TRBD2 aligns across 7 bases. The germline CDR1 and CDR2 sequences are SGHVS and FQNEAQ. Unmatched junction bases numbered 10, after V lost 6 bases and J lost 3 bases. The CDR3 sequence is 15 residues long.

A single count supports this clone. V usage is TRBV27 and J usage is TRBJ1-3, with 10 nucleotides matching TRBD1. Germline V lookup: CDR1 MNHEY, CDR2 SMNVEV (reference sequence). J gave up 9 bases and V 6 bases, and 8 bases lay outside the gene matches. CDR3 length: 14 amino acids. The CDR3 DNA follows: TGTGCCAGCAGGGAAGGGACAGGGGTCGGCACCATATATTTT. Encoded protein: CASREGTGVGTIYF.

The chain links TRBV18 to TRBJ1-1; tentatively, D is TRBD1 (5 bases). Germline loops: CDR1 KGHSH, CDR2 LQKENI. V was trimmed by 1 base and J by 0 bases, leaving 6 bases between them. The CDR3 spans 14 residues. CDR3 in DNA: TGTGCCAGCTCACCACGACAGTTGAACACTGAAGCTTTCTTT. Protein: CASSPRQLNTEAFF.

This rearrangement joins TRBV6-6 to TRBJ2-1, with TRBD1 matching over 9 bases. The length of the CDR3 is 16 residues. Germline V CDR1 and CDR2: MNHNY, SVGAGI (reference sequence). V lost 5 bases to trimming and J lost 4 bases; unmatched junction nucleotides: 9. The CDR3 sequence: CASSPRDRAPYNEQFF. The CDR3 coding sequence is TGTGCCAGCAGTCCCCGGGACAGGGCACCATACAATGAGCAGTTCTTC.

The chain is built from TRBV5-6 and TRBJ1-3, with TRBD1 matching over 8 bases. This CDR3 is 15 amino acids long. Per germline, CDR1 SGHDT and CDR2 YYEEEE. V shed 5 bases, J shed 3 bases, and the junction held 7 bases outside the gene matches. This CDR3 reads CASRPQGAGGNTIYF. For the CDR3, the DNA is TGTGCCAGCAGGCCGCAGGGGGCTGGTGGAAACACCATATATTTT.

Points on this clone: Relative to the germline gene, one junction end is altered; a read error may explain this. This chain's CDR3 is CASSLGRGENEQFF. CDR3 coding DNA: TGTGCTAGCAGCTTAGGGCGGGGGGAGAATGAGCAGTTCTTC. The V and J genes are TRBV7-7 and TRBJ2-1, with 8 bases identical to TRBD2. Looked up from germline, CDR1 is SSHAT and CDR2 is FNYEAQ (reference sequence). The CDR3 totals 14 residues.

This clone showed up just a few times. J is TRBJ1-2 and V is TRBV6-1; 7 bases line up with TRBD1. Germline V CDR1 and CDR2: MNHNS, SASEGT. Unmatched junction bases numbered 10, after V lost 8 bases and J lost 7 bases. This CDR3 is 13 amino acids long. In DNA form, the CDR3 reads TGTGCCAGCCGGGGGTACAGGGGAACTGGCTACACCTTC. Protein sequence: CASRGYRGTGYTF.

The rearrangement joins TRBV6-5 to TRBJ2-1; 10 nucleotides match TRBD1. This CDR3 spans 15 amino acids. The J segment lost 5 bases and the V segment lost 6 bases, leaving 7 bases of the junction unmatched. Germline V lookup: CDR1 MNHEY, CDR2 SVGAGI. CDR3 DNA sequence: TGTGCCAGCAGCCGGGACAGGGGCGCCAACAATGAGCAGTTCTTC. It encodes CASSRDRGANNEQFF.

V usage is TRBV6-5 and J usage is TRBJ1-3, with TRBD1 matching 8 bases. Germline V lookup: CDR1 MNHEY, CDR2 SVGAGI. The CDR3 length is 16 residues. The V segment lost 4 bases and the J segment 4 bases; nucleotides outside the gene matches: 9. CDR3 nucleotides: TGTGCCAGCAGTTCACCGAAGACAGGGGTAGGAAACACCATATATTTT. Amino acids: CASSSPKTGVGNTIYF.

The chain couples TRBV11-2 to TRBJ1-2; D is possibly TRBD1 (5 bases). Trimming took 4 bases from V and 3 from J, leaving 18 bases between them. The germline V gene has CDR1 SGHAT and CDR2 FQNNGV. The CDR3 length is 16 residues. CDR3 nucleotides: TGTGCCAGCAGCTGGGGGGATGCGGGGACCTACTATGGCTACACCTTC. The encoded protein is CASSWGDAGTYYGYTF.

This clone came up once. This chain uses TRBV18 with TRBJ1-5; D may be TRBD1 (5 bases). CDR1 KGHSH and CDR2 LQKENI come from the germline V gene. V was trimmed by 4 bases and J by 4 bases, leaving 11 bases between them. The CDR3 length is 14 residues. CDR3: CASSQGTANQPQHF. The CDR3 bases are TGTGCCAGCTCACAAGGGACTGCGAATCAGCCCCAGCATTTT. Drawing the rest from reference TRBV18 and TRBJ1-5, the complete variable domain is NAGVMQNPRHLVRRRGQEARLRCSPMKGHSHVYWYRQLPEEGLKFMVYLQKENIIDESGMPKERFSAEFPKEGPSILRIQQVVRGDSAAYFCASSQGTANQPQHFGDGTRLSIL.

The chain employs TRBV12-5 and TRBJ2-7, with 10 bases lining up with TRBD2. The CDR3 contains 13 residues. With 2 bases clipped from V and 6 bases from J, the junction kept 1 base outside the gene matches. From germline, CDR1 is LGHNT and CDR2 FRNRAP. CDR3 in DNA: TGTGCTAGTGGTTTGCTAGCGGGAGCCGAGCAGTACTTC. It specifies CASGLLAGAEQYF.

The V call is TRBV7-9, the J call TRBJ2-1; D is uncertain. V dropped 1 base and J dropped 4 bases, with 5 bases sitting between them. The germline CDR1 and CDR2 sequences are SEHNR and FQNEAQ (reference sequence). This CDR3 contains 13 residues. CDR3 amino acids: CASSLEQYNEQFF. As DNA, the CDR3 is TGTGCCAGCAGCTTAGAGCAATACAATGAGCAGTTCTTC.

The genes are TRBV18 and TRBJ1-2; D not resolved. Germline CDR1 is KGHSH and CDR2 is LQKENI. The germline V and J ends were trimmed by 3 bases and 3 bases, with 17 bases remaining between them. The CDR3 is made up of 16 amino acids. The CDR3: CASSPQTTGMDYGYTF. The DNA for the CDR3 is TGTGCCAGCTCACCCCAGACAACGGGAATGGACTATGGCTACACCTTC.